Included here is one T cell receptor (beta chain) sequence, with context. The data were taken from a study of blood T cell repertoires in COVID-19. The study drew participants aged about 18 to 89 years from approximately 23 US areas. Only in-frame clones appear in the TCRdb table, and some are missing; sequencing was by immunoSEQ multiplex PCR. The repertoire includes fewer than 300,000 clones, roughly 90% of them detected once, and 1.1% sits in the top ten. The ends were cut back, 0 bases at V and 1 base at J, with 13 bases in the middle. The CDR3 extends over 16 amino acids. The V gene's germline CDR1 is SGHTS and CDR2 YDEGEE.

The material sequenced was PBMCs or T cells enriched from blood (not recorded which). This receptor was obtained from a woman between 25 and 40 years old who had recovered from COVID-19. This chain connects TRBV5-8 to TRBJ1-2, with D maybe TRBD1 (5 bases). CDR3 sequence reads: CASSLVSWQGNYGYTF. CDR3 nucleotide sequence: TGTGCCAGCAGCTTGGTATCGTGGCAGGGTAACTATGGCTACACCTTC. The full variable domain, its missing parts supplied by reference TRBV5-8 and TRBJ1-2, is EAGVTQSPTHLIKTRGQQATLRCSPISGHTSVYWYQQALGLGLQFLLWYDEGEERNRGNFPPRFSGRQFPNYSSELNVNALELEDSALYLCASSLVSWQGNYGYTFGSGTRLTVV.